The 29 T cell receptor beta chains below were found in one sample sequenced in a study of shared clonotypes between healthy human individuals. Sequencing used immunoSEQ multiplex PCR; TCRdb keeps in-frame clones, though not all of them. This table holds more than 2 million clones, 90% to 96% found once. Material: naive CD4+ T cells sorted from blood. The subset here: CD45RA+ positively selected. The receptors were sampled from a man between 18 and 29 years old in good health.

The rearrangement uses TRBV2 and TRBJ2-6; TRBD1 or TRBD2 may be the D gene (5 bases each). Germline V CDR1 and CDR2: SNHLY, FYNNEI. The CDR3 covers 16 residues. The V end was cut by 4 bases, the J end by 0 bases, with 10 bases between. The CDR3 DNA follows: TGTGCCAGCAGTGGGGGGACGAGCTCTGGGGCCAACGTCCTGACTTTC. Translation: CASSGGTSSGANVLTF.

The chain couples TRBV5-4 to TRBJ1-2; 9 bases map to TRBD1. The V gene end was trimmed by 5 bases and the J gene end by 7 bases; junction bases not matched to a gene: 15. The CDR3 consists of 16 residues. Germline-derived CDR1 and CDR2 are SGHNT and YYREEE (reference sequence). CDR3 sequence reads: CASRKGPEQGAFGYTF. Here the CDR3 DNA reads TGTGCCAGCAGAAAAGGACCGGAACAGGGGGCGTTTGGCTACACCTTC.

The chain is built from TRBV30 and TRBJ2-7, with TRBD1 as a possible D gene (5 bases). V gave up 0 bases and J gave up 6 bases, with 12 bases separating them. This CDR3 has 13 amino acids. The V gene's germline CDR1 is GTSNPN and CDR2 SVGIG (reference sequence). CDR3 nucleotide sequence: TGTGCCTGGAGTGTACGACAGCCCGGCGAGCAGTACTTC. It specifies CAWSVRQPGEQYF.

The chain's CDR3 is CASSLARRERTDTQYF. The CDR3 coding sequence is TGCGCCAGCAGCTTGGCGAGACGGGAGAGGACAGATACGCAGTATTTT. The gene calls are TRBV5-1 and TRBJ2-3, with a weak D call TRBD2 (6 bases). The CDR3 is 16 residues long. Germline V CDR1 and CDR2: SGHRS, YFSETQ. Deletions cut 0 bases from V and 3 bases from J, with 14 bases between.

The gene calls are TRBV5-1 and TRBJ2-6, with unresolved D. Trimming shortened V by 0 bases and J by 0 bases, and 13 bases separated the two germline ends. CDR1 is SGHRS and CDR2 is YFSETQ in the germline V gene. The CDR3 spans 18 residues. The CDR3 DNA sequence: TGCGCCAGCAGCTTGGTGGGGTTCCATCTCTCTGGGGCCAACGTCCTGACTTTC. It codes for CASSLVGFHLSGANVLTF.

This chain uses TRBV28 with TRBJ2-5; 10 nucleotides align to TRBD2. In germline, CDR1 is MDHEN, CDR2 SYDVKM. The CDR3 totals 18 residues. Germline trimming cut 2 bases from V and 2 bases from J; bases unmatched to any gene: 11. CDR3 protein: CASSLAAGGPLGQETQYF. The DNA of the CDR3 is TGTGCCAGCAGTTTAGCAGCGGGGGGGCCTCTCGGTCAAGAGACCCAGTACTTC.

V and J are TRBV7-2 and TRBJ2-7; D is uncertain. Germline-derived CDR1 and CDR2 are SGHTA and FQGNSA. The CDR3 extends over 17 amino acids. The V end was cut by 2 bases, the J end by 2 bases, with 19 bases between. The CDR3 nucleotides are TGTGCCAGCAGCTTATTCCCCCCGGGCCGGGCAACCTACGAGCAGTACTTC. This codes for CASSLFPPGRATYEQYF. Using reference TRBV7-2 and TRBJ2-7 for the parts outside the CDR3, the full variable domain is GAGVSQSPSNKVTEKGKDVELRCDPISGHTALYWYRQSLGQGLEFLIYFQGNSAPDKSGLPSDRFSAERTGGSVSTLTIQRTQQEDSAVYLCASSLFPPGRATYEQYFGPGTRLTVT.

V is TRBV6-1 and J is TRBJ1-2, with D possibly being TRBD1 (6 bases). The V and J ends lost 3 bases and 4 bases respectively, with 9 bases between them. The CDR3 contains 13 residues. Germline CDR1 MNHNS, CDR2 SASEGT. CDR3 DNA sequence: TGTGCCAGCAGTGAGGACAGAATCTATGGCTACACCTTC. Amino acid sequence: CASSEDRIYGYTF.

Here the CDR3 DNA reads TGCGCCAGCAGCCGTGAGCAACAGGGAGGACAGTACTTC. Translated: CASSREQQGGQYF. The rearrangement joins TRBV5-1 to TRBJ2-7; D could derive from TRBD1 or TRBD2 (6 bases each). Germline CDR1 reads SGHRS; CDR2 reads YFSETQ. The germline V and J ends were trimmed by 4 bases and 10 bases, with 18 bases remaining between them. The CDR3 totals 13 residues.

V gene TRBV2 combines with J gene TRBJ2-5; 9 bases align to TRBD1. The CDR3 has 15 residues. The V and J ends lost 6 bases and 2 bases, in that order; junction bases with no gene match: 7. CDR1 and CDR2 (germline): SNHLY, FYNNEI. DNA for the CDR3: TGTGCCAGCAGACGGGACAGGGCCCAACAAGAGACCCAGTACTTC. It is translated as CASRRDRAQQETQYF.

J is TRBJ1-1 and V is TRBV30; D remains ambiguous. The CDR3 length is 14 residues. Germline values: CDR1 GTSNPN, CDR2 SVGIG (reference sequence). The V gene lost 2 bases and the J gene lost 1 base, with 11 bases spanning the gap. CDR3: CAWSRGAGNTEAFF. DNA of the CDR3: TGTGCCTGGAGTCGGGGTGCAGGGAACACTGAAGCTTTCTTT.

The CDR3 here is CTSSQLIQGAGEGNEQFF. CDR3 DNA: TGCACCAGCAGCCAACTTATTCAGGGAGCGGGAGAGGGAAATGAGCAGTTCTTC. The chain links TRBV1 to TRBJ2-1; the table names TRBD2, a call not compared with the DNA. TRBV1 is shown as a pseudogene. This CDR3 has 18 amino acids.

This chain links TRBV5-1 with TRBJ1-2; no clear D. The CDR3 is 13 amino acids. V was trimmed by 0 bases and J by 6 bases, leaving 9 bases between them. Germline CDR1 reads SGHRS; CDR2 reads YFSETQ. CDR3 bases: TGCGCCAGCAGCTTGGCTAGACCTGATGGCTACACCTTC. Its protein product is CASSLARPDGYTF.

This chain links TRBV7-2 with TRBJ1-5; D gene uncertain. Germline V gene sequence: CDR1 SGHTA, CDR2 FQGNSA. Trimming stripped 1 base from V and 3 bases from J, with 10 bases between. This CDR3 has 15 residues. CDR3 loop: CASSLVLGPNQPQHF. CDR3 DNA sequence: TGTGCCAGCAGCTTAGTTTTGGGCCCCAATCAGCCCCAGCATTTT.

This rearrangement joins TRBV7-3 to TRBJ2-7; D is ambiguous. This CDR3 region has 15 residues. Germline V gene sequence: CDR1 SGHTA, CDR2 FQGTGA. The V gene lost 8 bases and the J gene lost 6 bases, with 23 bases spanning the gap. As DNA, the CDR3 is TGTGCCAGCGACAATAAAAGGGCTGGTTCTGCCGAGCAGTACTTC. Protein product: CASDNKRAGSAEQYF.

The rearrangement links TRBV28 to TRBJ1-5; 10 bases line up with TRBD1. The germline CDR1 and CDR2 sequences are MDHEN and SYDVKM. V shed 5 bases, J shed 6 bases, and the junction held 7 bases outside the gene matches. The CDR3 consists of 15 residues. CDR3 residues: CASSPPGQGTQPQHF. The CDR3 DNA follows: TGTGCCAGCAGTCCTCCGGGACAGGGGACTCAGCCCCAGCATTTT.

J is TRBJ2-3 and V is TRBV7-9; 8 bases fit TRBD1. The ends lost 6 bases at V and 6 bases at J; junction bases unmatched: 8. Germline V gene lookup returns CDR1 SEHNR and CDR2 FQNEAQ (reference sequence). CDR3 length: 14 amino acids. The CDR3 loop reads CASRTDRAADTQYF. CDR3 DNA: TGTGCCAGCAGGACGGACAGGGCCGCCGATACGCAGTATTTT.

A note on this clone: The sample carries other DNA sequences with the same CDR3. J is TRBJ2-7 and V is TRBV2; D is unresolved. Germline values: CDR1 SNHLY, CDR2 FYNNEI. The CDR3 totals 11 residues. Trimming cost V 8 bases and J 4 bases, with 9 bases left between them. For the CDR3, the DNA is TGTGCCAGCCGGACCTCATACGAGCAGTACTTC. It is translated as CASRTSYEQYF.

About this clone itself: The same CDR3 also results from other DNA sequences found in this sample. The chain is built from TRBV7-2 and TRBJ2-7; D possibly corresponds to TRBD2 (5 bases). This CDR3 region has 12 residues. V was cut by 5 bases and J by 4 bases, with 9 bases left in between. Germline V gene data show CDR1 as SGHTA and CDR2 as FQGNSA. The DNA for the CDR3 is TGTGCCAGCAGCCCGCGAGGGTACGAGCAGTACTTC. Its translation is CASSPRGYEQYF.

The CDR3 bases are TGTGCCAGCAGCTTGGGGGGCCCCTACAATGAGCAGTTCTTC. It encodes CASSLGGPYNEQFF. The chain uses TRBV7-2 and TRBJ2-1, with D perhaps given as TRBD1 or TRBD2 (6 bases each). Trimming cost V 3 bases and J 2 bases, with 8 bases left between them. The CDR3 loop spans 14 amino acids. Per the germline V gene, CDR1 is SGHTA and CDR2 is FQGNSA.

This CDR3 reads CASWQGTYEQYF. The DNA of the CDR3 is TGTGCCAGCTGGCAGGGAACCTACGAGCAGTACTTC. The chain employs TRBV2 and TRBJ2-7, with a weak D call TRBD1 (5 bases). Germline CDR1 is SNHLY and CDR2 is FYNNEI. This CDR3 contains 12 residues. Trimming pared 8 bases from V and 2 bases from J, leaving 10 bases between.

This clone was seen only once. This same CDR3 is encoded by further DNA sequences in the sample. This sequence joins TRBV28 and TRBJ2-1, with TRBD2 matching 8 bases. Trimming took 6 bases from V and 2 from J; bases not matched to a gene: 9. The CDR3 runs to 16 residues. Germline values: CDR1 MDHEN, CDR2 SYDVKM. CDR3 region: CASSPRLAGPYNEQFF. The CDR3 coding sequence is TGTGCCAGCAGCCCTCGGCTAGCGGGCCCCTACAATGAGCAGTTCTTC.

The V call is TRBV28, the J call TRBJ1-3; 9 nucleotides match TRBD1. The germline V gene encodes CDR1 MDHEN and CDR2 SYDVKM. The length of the CDR3 is 20 residues. V was pared by 5 bases and J by 4 bases, with 21 bases of the junction left unmatched. DNA for the CDR3: TGTGCCAGCAGTCCAACAGGCGGGACAGGGTTTTCCAGGATCGGAAACACCATATATTTT. The encoded protein is CASSPTGGTGFSRIGNTIYF.

The rearrangement uses TRBV30 and TRBJ1-2; TRBD1 matches 8 bases. The trim removed 5 bases at V and 3 bases at J, leaving 14 bases unmatched. Germline loops: CDR1 GTSNPN, CDR2 SVGIG (reference sequence). CDR3 size: 16 residues. In nucleotides, the CDR3 is TGTGCCTGGGGACAGGGTGTATCATGGCCCGACTATGGCTACACCTTC. Translating gives CAWGQGVSWPDYGYTF. Variable domain in full (rest from reference TRBV30 and TRBJ1-2): SQTIHQWPATLVQPVGSPLSLECTVEGTSNPNLYWYRQAAGRGLQLLFYSVGIGQISSEVPQNLSASRPQDRQFILSSKKLLLSDSGFYLCAWGQGVSWPDYGYTFGSGTRLTVV.

In this sample, this clone turned up a few times. Other DNA sequences in this sample translate to the same CDR3. The chain couples TRBV30 to TRBJ1-6, with 7 bases identical to TRBD1. The CDR3 runs 12 residues. The ends lost 5 bases at V and 7 bases at J; junction bases unmatched: 2. Germline loops: CDR1 GTSNPN, CDR2 SVGIG (reference sequence). CDR3 DNA sequence: TGTGCCTGGGACAGGGTGAATTCACCCCTCCACTTT. Residues: CAWDRVNSPLHF. The full variable domain, with the rest looked up from reference TRBV30 and TRBJ1-6, is SQTIHQWPATLVQPVGSPLSLECTVEGTSNPNLYWYRQAAGRGLQLLFYSVGIGQISSEVPQNLSASRPQDRQFILSSKKLLLSDSGFYLCAWDRVNSPLHFGNGTRLTVT.

This chain uses TRBV6-1 with TRBJ1-1; TRBD1 matches at 7 bases. CDR3 size: 14 residues. The trim removed 5 bases at V and 7 bases at J, leaving 10 bases unmatched. The V gene's germline CDR1 is MNHNS and CDR2 SASEGT. CDR3 bases: TGTGCCAGCAGTCCCACAGGGACAGTGGGTGAAGCTTTCTTT. Translated, it gives CASSPTGTVGEAFF.

The V and J genes are TRBV13 and TRBJ2-3, with 7 bases aligning to TRBD1. Per germline, CDR1 PRHDT and CDR2 FYEKMQ (reference sequence). The V and J ends lost 1 base and 2 bases, in that order; junction bases with no gene match: 6. CDR3 length: 16 residues. In nucleotides, the CDR3 is TGTGCCAGCAGCTTAGTAGGGACAGCCTACACAGATACGCAGTATTTT. Encoded protein: CASSLVGTAYTDTQYF.

The V and J genes are TRBV28 and TRBJ2-7; 8 bases fit TRBD1. The CDR3 loop spans 16 amino acids. Germline lookup yields CDR1 MDHEN and CDR2 SYDVKM. V shed 4 bases, J shed 2 bases, and the junction held 10 bases outside the gene matches. The CDR3 coding sequence is TGTGCCAGCAGTTCCTCTGGACAGGGTAACCCCTACGAGCAGTACTTC. It specifies CASSSSGQGNPYEQYF.

This sequence joins TRBV6-1 and TRBJ2-1; 7 bases fit TRBD2. J lost 7 bases, V lost 7 bases, and 7 bases had no gene match. This CDR3 spans 13 amino acids. Germline CDR1 MNHNS, CDR2 SASEGT. The CDR3 loop is CASTAGVGNEQFF. The CDR3 DNA is TGTGCCAGCACGGCGGGAGTGGGTAATGAGCAGTTCTTC.